This T cell receptor (beta chain) is drawn from a study of tumor and adjacent non-tumor tissue in lung cancer. The wider study: Each sample yielded a few million productive TCRbeta reads on average.

As concerns this clonotype: Its antigen is undetermined. A clone one base away is much larger, so this may be a read error.

RNA was extracted from bulk tissue without any cell sorting. Findings of the study overall: Significantly higher TCR diversity was found in tumor than normal lung. Tumor TCR diversity, when higher, was linked to shorter survival. Normal lung showed higher cumulative top 100 clone frequency than tumor.

Three rounds of nested PCR, following a modified ARM-PCR protocol, produced the TCRbeta library. In TCRdb, the multiplex PCR reads were re-called with MiXCR into one record per CDR3 protein. The sample has under 150,000 distinct CDR3 sequences; approximately 66% are singletons. This receptor was identified in a man in his 60s with small cell lung cancer. Material for sequencing was lung tumor tissue.

CDR3 in amino acids: CSAKQGYIQYF. Here the CDR3 DNA reads TGCAGTGCTAAACAGGGTTACATTCAGTACTTC. V is TRBV20-1 and J is TRBJ2-4; D possibly corresponds to TRBD1 (6 bases). V lost 4 bases, J lost 8 bases, and 9 bases lay in between. The CDR3 spans 11 residues. The germline V gene has CDR1 DFQATT and CDR2 SNEGSKA (reference sequence).